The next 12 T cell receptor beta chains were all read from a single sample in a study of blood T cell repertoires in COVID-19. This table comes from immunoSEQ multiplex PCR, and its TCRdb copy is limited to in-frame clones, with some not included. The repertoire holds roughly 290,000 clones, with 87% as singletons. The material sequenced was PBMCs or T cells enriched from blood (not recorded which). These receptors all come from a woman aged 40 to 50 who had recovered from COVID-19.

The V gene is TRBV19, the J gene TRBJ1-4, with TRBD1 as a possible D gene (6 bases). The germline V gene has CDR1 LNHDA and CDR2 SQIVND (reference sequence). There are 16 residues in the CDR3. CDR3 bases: TGTGCTTCGTCCTGGACAGCGCAGAACCTAAATGAAAAACTGTTTTTT. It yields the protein CASSWTAQNLNEKLFF.

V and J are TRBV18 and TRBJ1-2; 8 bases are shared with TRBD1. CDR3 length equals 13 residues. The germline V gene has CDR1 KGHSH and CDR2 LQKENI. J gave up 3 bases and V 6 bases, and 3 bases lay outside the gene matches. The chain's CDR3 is CASSEDRDYGYTF. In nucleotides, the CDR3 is TGTGCCAGCTCCGAGGACAGGGACTATGGCTACACCTTC.

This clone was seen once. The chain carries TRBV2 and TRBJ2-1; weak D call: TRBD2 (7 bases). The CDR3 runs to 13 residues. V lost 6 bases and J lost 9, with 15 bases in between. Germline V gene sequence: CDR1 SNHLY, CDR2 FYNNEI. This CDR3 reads CASRDSGGLEQFF. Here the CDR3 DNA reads TGTGCCAGCAGGGACTCGGGGGGCCTTGAGCAGTTCTTC. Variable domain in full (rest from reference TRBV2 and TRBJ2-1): EPEVTQTPSHQVTQMGQEVILRCVPISNHLYFYWYRQILGQKVEFLVSFYNNEISEKSEIFDDQFSVERPDGSNFTLKIRSTKLEDSAMYFCASRDSGGLEQFFGPGTRLTVL.

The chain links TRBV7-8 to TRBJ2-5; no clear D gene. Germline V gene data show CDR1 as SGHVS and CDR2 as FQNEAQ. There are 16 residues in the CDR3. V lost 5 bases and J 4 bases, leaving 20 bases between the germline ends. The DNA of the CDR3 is TGTGCCAGCAGCCCCAAACTCGTAAGCGACGGAGAGACCCAGTACTTC. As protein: CASSPKLVSDGETQYF.

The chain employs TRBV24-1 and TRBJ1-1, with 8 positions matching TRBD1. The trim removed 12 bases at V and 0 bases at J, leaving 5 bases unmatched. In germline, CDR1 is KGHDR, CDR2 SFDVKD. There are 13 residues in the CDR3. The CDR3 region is CAVRQGMNTEAFF. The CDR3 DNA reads TGTGCCGTACGACAGGGGATGAACACTGAAGCTTTCTTT.

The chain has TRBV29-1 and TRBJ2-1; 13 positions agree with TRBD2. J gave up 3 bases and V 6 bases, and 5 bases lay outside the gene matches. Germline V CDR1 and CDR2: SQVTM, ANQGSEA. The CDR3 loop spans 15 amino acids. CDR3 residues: CSVGTSGTFYNEQFF. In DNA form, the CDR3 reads TGCAGCGTAGGGACTAGCGGGACCTTCTACAATGAGCAGTTCTTC.

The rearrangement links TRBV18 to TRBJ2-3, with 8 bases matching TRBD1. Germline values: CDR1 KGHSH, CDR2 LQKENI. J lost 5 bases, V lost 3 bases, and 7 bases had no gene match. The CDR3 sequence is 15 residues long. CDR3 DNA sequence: TGTGCCAGCTCACCCTCGCAGGGGGCTAAAGATACGCAGTATTTT. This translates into CASSPSQGAKDTQYF.

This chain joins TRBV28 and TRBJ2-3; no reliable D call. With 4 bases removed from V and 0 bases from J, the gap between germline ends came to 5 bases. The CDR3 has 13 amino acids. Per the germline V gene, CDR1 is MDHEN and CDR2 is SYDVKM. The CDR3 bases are TGTGCCAGCAGTTCAGGAAGCACAGATACGCAGTATTTT. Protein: CASSSGSTDTQYF.

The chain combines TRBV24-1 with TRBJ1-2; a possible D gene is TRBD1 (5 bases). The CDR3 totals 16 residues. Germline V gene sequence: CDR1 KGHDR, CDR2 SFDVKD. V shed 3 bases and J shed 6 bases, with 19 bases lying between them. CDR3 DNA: TGTGCCACCAGTGATCCCACAGGTTCACGGGGGGATGGCTACACCTTC. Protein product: CATSDPTGSRGDGYTF.

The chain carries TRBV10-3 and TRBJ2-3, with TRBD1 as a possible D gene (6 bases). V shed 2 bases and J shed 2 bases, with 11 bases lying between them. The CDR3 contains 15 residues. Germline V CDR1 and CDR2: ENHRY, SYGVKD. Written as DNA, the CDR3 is TGTGCCATCAGTGAGCCCGGACAGTACACAGATACGCAGTATTTT. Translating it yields CAISEPGQYTDTQYF.

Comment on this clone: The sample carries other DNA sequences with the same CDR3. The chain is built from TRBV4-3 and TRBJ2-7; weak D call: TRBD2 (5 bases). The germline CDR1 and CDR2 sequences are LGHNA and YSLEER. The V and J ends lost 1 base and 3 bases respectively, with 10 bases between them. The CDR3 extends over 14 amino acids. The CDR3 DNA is TGCGCCAGCAGCCAAGCCGCGGGCAGCTACGAGCAGTACTTC. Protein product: CASSQAAGSYEQYF.

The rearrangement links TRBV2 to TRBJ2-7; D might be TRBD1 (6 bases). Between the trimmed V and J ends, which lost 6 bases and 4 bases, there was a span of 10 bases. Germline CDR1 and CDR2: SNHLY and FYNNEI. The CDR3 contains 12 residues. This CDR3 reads CASRTGGYEQYF. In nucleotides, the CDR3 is TGTGCCAGCAGGACAGGAGGATACGAGCAGTACTTC.